The count of the clone carrying this TCR beta chain is one. The authors' processing: Estimated nucleated cell counts came from reference gene primer amplification. Method: immunoSEQ multiplex PCR; TCRdb's copy keeps in-frame clones and lacks some. V, J and clone size reflect that table, while D and trimming were determined from the DNA. The profile shows about 250,000 clones, roughly 87% of them singletons. These data belong to a study of blood T cell repertoires in COVID-19. Study background: Sites in the United States, Italy and Spain provided acute and convalescent COVID-19 samples.

Germline V gene lookup returns CDR1 SEHNR and CDR2 FQNEAQ (reference sequence). The CDR3 is made up of 13 amino acids. The junction had 6 bases not matched to a gene; V was cut back by 5 bases and J by 6 bases. Sequenced: peripheral blood. V gene TRBV7-9 combines with J gene TRBJ1-2, with 7 bases fitting TRBD1. The sequence was obtained from a man in his late teens or twenties with active or convalescent COVID-19. The CDR3 loop reads CASSLGGIDGYTF. In nucleotides, the CDR3 is TGTGCCAGCAGCCTAGGGGGCATAGATGGCTACACCTTC.